Below are 16 T cell receptor beta chains sequenced from a single sample in a study of T-cell reconstitution after alpha-beta-depleted transplantation in children (dated by TCRdb to 2016 to 2017). The treatment or condition label of this sample denotes: allogeneic hematopoietic cell transplantation with graft depleted of TCRalphabeta T cells and CD19 B cells. Preparation of the library involved PCR. Sequencing was performed on an Illumina HiSeq 2500. TCR library preparation used molecular barcoding, with unique molecular identifiers applied to normalize quantification of the TCRbeta repertoire. TCRdb cleaned the public reads at Q25 with fastp, built clones with MiXCR and kept in-frame beta chains. Rows matching on CDR3 protein sequence are summarized as one entry with the most common DNA and genes. The sample contains about 160,000 distinct CDR3 sequences, 11% of them found a single time. Roughly 13% of the sample is in the top ten clones.

The starting material was PBMCs, obtained before TCRalphabeta/CD19-depleted stem cell transplant. Receptor source: a boy between 2 and 10 years old with acute myeloid leukemia, due to receive a stem cell transplant.

This clonotype was detected ten times or more. Here the CDR3 reads CASSYRDQPQHF. The CDR3 DNA reads as TGTGCCAGCAGTTACCGAGACCAGCCCCAGCATTTT. The rearrangement joins TRBV6-6 to TRBJ1-5; D ambiguous. The length of the CDR3 is 12 residues. Trimming shortened V by 2 bases and J by 7 bases, and 6 bases separated the two germline ends. Looked up from germline, CDR1 is MNHNY and CDR2 is SVGAGI (reference sequence).

Concerning this clonotype itself: Being one base from a much bigger clone, this may be a read error. The CDR3 region has the DNA TGTGTCAGCAGCCAAGTAGCAGCTTACTCCTACGAGCAGTACTTC. Translated: CVSSQVAAYSYEQYF. The rearrangement links TRBV14 to TRBJ2-7, with D unresolved. The germline gives CDR1 SGHDN, CDR2 FVKESK. The CDR3 runs 15 residues.

This clonotype was seen a handful of times. V is TRBV21-1 and J is TRBJ2-5; the listed D gene, TRBD1, was not tested against the DNA. TRBV21-1 is given as a pseudogene. The CDR3 sequence is 19 residues long. CDR3 protein: CASSKVSDPHRMAQETQYF. The DNA of the CDR3 is TGTGCCAGCAGCAAAGTATCGGACCCCCATAGAATGGCCCAAGAGACCCAGTACTTC.

This chain links TRBV4-2 with TRBJ2-1; TRBD2 matches 10 bases. The CDR3 consists of 16 residues. V trimming: 0 bases; J trimming: 7 bases; junction bases outside the gene matches: 6. The germline CDR1 and CDR2 sequences are LGHNA and YNFKEQ. The CDR3 sequence: CASSQDRSSGGNEQFF. The CDR3 DNA reads as TGTGCCAGCAGCCAAGATCGATCTAGCGGGGGTAATGAGCAGTTCTTC.

The genes are TRBV3-1 and TRBJ2-1; 9 nucleotides match TRBD2. The CDR3 runs to 16 residues. Germline lookup yields CDR1 LGHDT and CDR2 YNNKEL (reference sequence). V gave up 0 bases and J gave up 4 bases; unmatched junction bases: 4. CDR3 nucleotides: TGTGCCAGCAGCCAAGATAGCGGGAGCCGTTACAATGAGCAGTTCTTC. Its translation is CASSQDSGSRYNEQFF.

This clonotype has at least ten counts. The genes are TRBV14 and TRBJ2-1; D call uncertain. CDR3 length: 12 amino acids. The germline gives CDR1 SGHDN, CDR2 FVKESK. Between the trimmed V and J ends, which lost 3 bases and 15 bases, there was a span of 15 bases. CDR3 residues: CASSHVLDSLFF. The CDR3 DNA follows: TGTGCCAGCAGCCATGTATTAGATTCCCTGTTCTTC.

Many counts were recorded for this clonotype. The V gene is TRBV19, the J gene TRBJ2-2; D is ambiguous. Germline V gives CDR1 LNHDA, CDR2 SQIVND (reference sequence). V gave up 2 bases and J gave up 7 bases, with 8 bases separating them. The CDR3 runs 13 residues. Here the CDR3 reads CASSIMEGGELFF. For the CDR3, the DNA is TGTGCCAGTAGTATAATGGAAGGCGGGGAGCTGTTTTTT.

This clonotype was counted many times. The chain uses TRBV7-9 and TRBJ1-3; D unresolved. The V gene's germline CDR1 is SEHNR and CDR2 FQNEAQ (reference sequence). V dropped 5 bases and J dropped 11 bases, with 19 bases sitting between them. The CDR3 has 14 residues. The CDR3 reads CASSTVRQPTAIYF. For the CDR3, the DNA is TGTGCCAGCAGCACCGTAAGACAACCCACTGCCATATATTTT.

This clonotype was recorded at least ten times. The CDR3 DNA sequence: TGCAGTGCGAAAGGAACGCAAACCTACGAGCAGTACTTC. Its translation is CSAKGTQTYEQYF. J is TRBJ2-7 and V is TRBV20-1; no firm D call. The V gene lost 6 bases and the J gene lost 2 bases, with 14 bases spanning the gap. Germline CDR1 reads DFQATT; CDR2 reads SNEGSKA (reference sequence). The CDR3 sequence is 13 residues long.

The chain joins TRBV5-1 to TRBJ1-5; 9 bases map to TRBD1. The germline CDR1 and CDR2 sequences are SGHRS and YFSETQ. The CDR3 covers 15 residues. V shed 0 bases, J shed 4 bases, and the junction held 2 bases outside the gene matches. For the CDR3, the DNA is TGCGCCAGCAGCTTGGGCGGGACAGGGAATCAGCCCCAGCATTTT. Its protein product is CASSLGGTGNQPQHF.

This clonotype was observed many times. In nucleotides, the CDR3 is TGTGCCAGCAGCTATACTAGCGGGGGGGTGCTCTACAATGAGCAGTTCTTC. Its translation: CASSYTSGGVLYNEQFF. The chain recombines TRBV5-5 with TRBJ2-1; 13 bases fit TRBD2. J gave up 3 bases and V 3 bases, and 6 bases lay outside the gene matches. The length of the CDR3 is 17 residues. Germline values: CDR1 SGHKS, CDR2 YYEKEE (reference sequence).

In its sample, this clonotype was seen many times. V gene TRBV20-1 combines with J gene TRBJ2-7; the match to TRBD2 covers 8 bases. V trimming: 3 bases; J trimming: 2 bases; junction bases outside the gene matches: 9. This CDR3 contains 15 residues. CDR1 DFQATT and CDR2 SNEGSKA come from the germline V gene (reference sequence). CDR3 in amino acids: CSASTGRANPYEQYF. The DNA for the CDR3 is TGCAGTGCTAGTACCGGGAGGGCCAACCCCTACGAGCAGTACTTC.

The chain recombines TRBV28 with TRBJ2-1, with 7 nucleotides matching TRBD1. Trimming took 5 bases from V and 7 from J; bases not matched to a gene: 14. The CDR3 is made up of 16 amino acids. Per the germline V gene, CDR1 is MDHEN and CDR2 is SYDVKM. Here the CDR3 DNA reads TGTGCCAGCAGTACCCGGCGGCCAGGGGGTAGTAATGAGCAGTTCTTC. Its protein product is CASSTRRPGGSNEQFF.

The chain has TRBV20-1 and TRBJ2-1, with 12 bases matching TRBD2. Germline V gene sequence: CDR1 DFQATT, CDR2 SNEGSKA (reference sequence). J was trimmed by 4 bases and V by 0 bases; bases with no gene match: 4. CDR3 size: 16 residues. In DNA, the CDR3 is TGCAGTGCTAGAGATCCCACTAGCGGGGGGTACAATGAGCAGTTCTTC. Residues: CSARDPTSGGYNEQFF.

This clonotype was seen many times. The V gene is TRBV6-5, the J gene TRBJ2-7, with D perhaps TRBD2 (6 bases). This CDR3 comprises 14 residues. V lost 2 bases and J lost 0, with 8 bases in between. Germline CDR1 is MNHEY and CDR2 is SVGAGI. CDR3 nucleotides: TGTGCCAGCAGTTACCGGCGGGGCTCCTACGAGCAGTACTTC. It codes for CASSYRRGSYEQYF.

This clonotype was seen at least ten times. Mismatch with germline at one junction end may stem from a read error. The CDR3 protein is CAISEREYNEQFF. The CDR3 bases are TGTGCCATCAGTGAACGCGAATACAATGAGCAGTTCTTC. V gene TRBV25-1 combines with J gene TRBJ2-1; D gene uncertain. Germline V gives CDR1 MGHDK, CDR2 SYGVNS. The CDR3 has 13 amino acids.